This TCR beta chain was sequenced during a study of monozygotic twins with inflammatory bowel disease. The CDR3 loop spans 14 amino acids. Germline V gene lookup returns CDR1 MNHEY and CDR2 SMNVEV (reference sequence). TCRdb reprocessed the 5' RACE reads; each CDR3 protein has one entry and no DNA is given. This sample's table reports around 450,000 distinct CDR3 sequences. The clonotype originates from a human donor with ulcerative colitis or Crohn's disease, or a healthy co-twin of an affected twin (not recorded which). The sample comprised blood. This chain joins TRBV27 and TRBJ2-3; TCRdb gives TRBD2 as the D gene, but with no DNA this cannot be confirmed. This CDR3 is CASSPGLGRDTQYF.